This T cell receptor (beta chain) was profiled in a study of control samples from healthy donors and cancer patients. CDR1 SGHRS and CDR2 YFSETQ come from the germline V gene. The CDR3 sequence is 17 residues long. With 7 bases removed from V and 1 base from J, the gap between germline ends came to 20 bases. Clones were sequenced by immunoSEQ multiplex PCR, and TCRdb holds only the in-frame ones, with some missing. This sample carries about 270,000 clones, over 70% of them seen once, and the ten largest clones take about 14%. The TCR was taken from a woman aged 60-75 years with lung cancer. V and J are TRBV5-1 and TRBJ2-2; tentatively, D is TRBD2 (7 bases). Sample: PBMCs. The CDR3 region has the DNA TGCGCCAGCGGGAGGGGGACTTTAGCGGAGAACACCGGGGAGCTGTTTTTT. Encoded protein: CASGRGTLAENTGELFF.